This T cell receptor (beta chain) was retrieved from a study of long-term antiretroviral therapy in people with HIV. A v3.0 immunoSEQ assay was performed at survey level. Profiling relied on immunoSEQ multiplex PCR, and the TCRdb table lists in-frame clones only, not all of them. The sample has approximately 20,000 clones, 75% to 90% seen once. The sample here was unsorted PBMCs, taken 4.2 years after starting antiretroviral therapy. This TCR came from a man aged 50 or older with HIV.

The chain's CDR3 is CASSQDAGDHYGYTF. The CDR3, as DNA: TGCGCCAGCAGCCAAGACGCAGGGGACCACTATGGCTACACCTTC. The rearrangement uses TRBV4-3 and TRBJ1-2, with D tentatively TRBD1 (6 bases). The CDR3 contains 15 residues. Germline V lookup: CDR1 LGHNA, CDR2 YSLEER. With 0 bases removed from V and 3 bases from J, the gap between germline ends came to 11 bases.